The sequence of this TCR beta chain was determined in a study of shared clonotypes between healthy human individuals. Whole-study findings and limits: Naive subsets usually exceeded memory subsets in estimated richness.

Assay runs were performed at deep level. Only in-frame clones appear in the TCRdb table, and some are missing; sequencing was by immunoSEQ multiplex PCR. The table lists about 1.1 million clones, about 72% of them singletons. The germline V and J ends were trimmed by 1 base and 5 bases, with 9 bases remaining between them. The CDR3 runs 14 residues. The germline V gene has CDR1 WSHSY and CDR2 SAAADI. Points on this clone: Its antigen remains unknown.

The chain couples TRBV10-2 to TRBJ1-3; D possibly corresponds to TRBD1 (5 bases). The clonotype was recovered from a man in his late teens or twenties in good health. Some clones in this sample may be carry-over from other donors' samples. The material sequenced was memory CD4+ T cells from PBMCs. This sample's subset: CD45RA-negative fraction. The CDR3 here is CASSEFKGRNTIYF. As DNA, the CDR3 is TGCGCCAGCAGTGAGTTTAAGGGGAGAAACACCATATATTTT.